A single sample is the source of the 30 T cell receptor beta chains below, sequenced in a study of human T cells and chemical hapten exposure. From the RACE reads, TCRdb called clonotypes with MiXCR, one entry per CDR3 protein. The sample records roughly 180,000 distinct CDR3 sequences, approximately 20% being singletons. Time point in this sample: patch test 1, 2 weeks after DPC sensitization. Treatment of the sample: therapeutic diphenylcyclopropenone sensitization with weekly scalp DPC. This material consisted of whole blood, taken in connection with sensitization to the hapten diphenylcyclopropenone (DPC). The receptors here all came from a woman between 45 and 65 years old with alopecia areata. Some clones in this sample may be carry-over from other donors' samples.

The sample holds many counts of this clonotype. The chain uses TRBV7-6 and TRBJ2-7; a possible D gene is TRBD1 (7 bases). Germline V lookup: CDR1 SGHVS, CDR2 FNYEAQ. The V end was cut by 0 bases, the J end by 4 bases, with 13 bases between. The CDR3 extends over 15 amino acids. In DNA form, the CDR3 reads TGTGCCAGCAGCTTAGCGGAGGGGGCGCAATACGAGCAGTACTTC. It encodes CASSLAEGAQYEQYF.

This clonotype appeared a few times. The chain combines TRBV29-1 with TRBJ2-5; the D gene is possibly TRBD1 (5 bases). V shed 3 bases and J shed 5 bases, with 19 bases lying between them. The CDR3 length is 15 residues. Germline CDR1 SQVTM, CDR2 ANQGSEA. The CDR3 reads CSVDFSGSREETQYF. In DNA form, the CDR3 reads TGCAGCGTTGATTTCTCAGGGTCCCGAGAGGAGACCCAGTACTTC.

The CDR3 loop reads CASSFSGRINTGELFF. CDR3 nucleotides: TGCGCCAGCAGCTTTAGCGGGAGGATTAACACCGGGGAGCTGTTTTTT. The genes are TRBV5-1 and TRBJ2-2; 10 bases line up with TRBD2. The CDR3 is made up of 16 amino acids. Germline assignment: CDR1 SGHRS and CDR2 YFSETQ. V was pared by 2 bases and J by 2 bases, with 3 bases of the junction left unmatched. The full variable domain, rest sourced from reference TRBV5-1 and TRBJ2-2, is KAGVTQTPRYLIKTRGQQVTLSCSPISGHRSVSWYQQTPGQGLQFLFEYFSETQRNKGNFPGRFSGRQFSNSRSEMNVSTLELGDSALYLCASSFSGRINTGELFFGEGSRLTVL.

This chain uses TRBV3-1 with TRBJ1-6, with D tentatively TRBD1 (6 bases). This CDR3 region has 15 residues. Between the trimmed V and J ends, which lost 0 bases and 7 bases, there was a span of 10 bases. Germline CDR1 LGHDT, CDR2 YNNKEL (reference sequence). The CDR3 sequence: CASSQDPGANSPLHF. In DNA form, the CDR3 reads TGTGCCAGCAGCCAAGATCCAGGGGCAAATTCACCCCTCCACTTT.

The sample holds a few counts of this clonotype. The J gene is TRBJ2-1, the V gene TRBV29-1; 7 positions match TRBD2. This CDR3 is built from 13 residues. From germline, CDR1 is SQVTM and CDR2 ANQGSEA. V trimming: 3 bases; J trimming: 9 bases; junction bases outside the gene matches: 8. The CDR3 spells CSVDWAGVGEQFF. The CDR3 DNA sequence: TGCAGCGTTGATTGGGCGGGAGTCGGTGAGCAGTTCTTC.

This clonotype was observed a few times. J is TRBJ1-2 and V is TRBV5-1, with D maybe TRBD1 (5 bases). Trimming left V 0 bases short and J 2 bases short, with 11 bases between. Germline-derived CDR1 and CDR2 are SGHRS and YFSETQ. CDR3 length equals 15 residues. Written as DNA, the CDR3 is TGCGCCAGCAGCTTGGAGGGGATGGGGAACTATGGCTACACCTTC. Its translation: CASSLEGMGNYGYTF.

This clonotype has only a few counts. The CDR3 nucleotides are TGTGCCAGCGAAGAAGACAGGGGGCCTGGAAACACCATATATTTT. It encodes CASEEDRGPGNTIYF. The rearrangement links TRBV2 to TRBJ1-3; 10 positions match TRBD1. Germline V lookup: CDR1 SNHLY, CDR2 FYNNEI. The CDR3 covers 15 residues. Germline trimming cut 8 bases from V and 2 bases from J; bases unmatched to any gene: 6.

The CDR3 reads CSATSNEQFF. CDR3 bases: TGCAGTGCAACCAGCAATGAGCAGTTCTTC. This chain joins TRBV20-1 and TRBJ2-1, with no clear D. V lost 6 bases, J lost 6 bases, and 6 bases lay in between. From germline, CDR1 is DFQATT and CDR2 SNEGSKA (reference sequence). The CDR3 is 10 amino acids.

The chain has TRBV6-4 and TRBJ2-5; 9 bases fit TRBD2. Per germline, CDR1 MRHNA and CDR2 SNTAGT. Losses at the gene ends were 0 bases for V and 3 bases for J; bases not matched to a gene: 20. The CDR3 spans 21 residues. The CDR3 nucleotides read TGTGCCAGCAGTGACTCGAAGTTGGCTAGCGGGACGAATCGAGAGGAAGAGACCCAGTACTTC. Translating it yields CASSDSKLASGTNREEETQYF.

This rearrangement joins TRBV11-3 to TRBJ2-1; 16 bases line up with TRBD2. Germline values: CDR1 SGHNT, CDR2 YENEEA. This CDR3 has 16 amino acids. The J segment lost 9 bases and the V segment lost 5 bases, leaving 7 bases of the junction unmatched. The CDR3 reads CASSASGTSGRAEQFF. The CDR3 DNA is TGTGCCAGCAGCGCCTCAGGGACTAGCGGGAGGGCTGAGCAGTTCTTC.

This chain joins TRBV6-4 and TRBJ2-6; D gene unclear. Germline CDR1 reads MRHNA; CDR2 reads SNTAGT. CDR3 size: 14 residues. Trimming cost V 4 bases and J 0 bases, with 4 bases left between them. As DNA, the CDR3 is TGTGCCAGCAGTGTGGCCTCTGGGGCCAACGTCCTGACTTTC. It codes for CASSVASGANVLTF.

J is TRBJ2-1 and V is TRBV6-2 or TRBV6-3, with TRBD2 matching 7 bases. Trimming removed 6 bases from V and 10 bases from J; junction bases left unmatched: 6. In germline, CDR1 is MNHEY, CDR2 SVGEGT. This CDR3 contains 12 residues. CDR3 DNA sequence: TGTGCCAGCAGCACGGGGACTACCGAGCAGTTCTTC. Translating gives CASSTGTTEQFF.

The chain is built from TRBV6-5 and TRBJ1-2, with D tentatively TRBD1 (5 bases). Germline V gene lookup returns CDR1 MNHEY and CDR2 SVGAGI. The V end lost 8 bases, the J end lost 0 bases, and 13 bases lay between the germline ends. CDR3 size: 14 residues. The CDR3 DNA sequence: TGTGCCAGCGGGTCAGGGATAGCTAACTATGGCTACACCTTC. Translating gives CASGSGIANYGYTF.

This clonotype turned up a few times. The J gene is TRBJ1-1, the V gene TRBV20-1; D uncertain. The CDR3 covers 13 residues. Germline V gene data show CDR1 as DFQATT and CDR2 as SNEGSKA (reference sequence). V shed 3 bases and J shed 0 bases, with 8 bases lying between them. The CDR3 DNA reads as TGCAGTGCTAGCCCCAAAGTGAACACTGAAGCTTTCTTT. It specifies CSASPKVNTEAFF.

The table lists this clonotype with a few counts. J is TRBJ2-5 and V is TRBV15, with D tentatively TRBD1 (7 bases). Germline CDR1 LNHNV, CDR2 YYDKDF (reference sequence). Trimming cost V 1 base and J 3 bases, with 15 bases left between them. The length of the CDR3 is 16 residues. The CDR3 is CATSRGGDSYKETQYF. In DNA form, the CDR3 reads TGTGCCACCAGCAGAGGGGGGGACAGCTACAAAGAGACCCAGTACTTC.

The chain combines TRBV19 with TRBJ2-2, with 7 bases identical to TRBD1. Germline V gene lookup returns CDR1 LNHDA and CDR2 SQIVND (reference sequence). With 7 bases clipped from V and 3 bases from J, the junction kept 14 bases outside the gene matches. The CDR3 totals 17 residues. The CDR3 sequence: CASMIAVGQVDTGELFF. For the CDR3, the DNA is TGTGCCAGTATGATTGCGGTTGGACAGGTCGACACCGGGGAGCTGTTTTTT.

This clonotype was counted between two and nine times. The chain carries TRBV15 and TRBJ2-3; 8 bases map to TRBD2. Germline assignment: CDR1 LNHNV and CDR2 YYDKDF (reference sequence). This CDR3 has 18 residues. The V gene end was trimmed by 0 bases and the J gene end by 9 bases; junction bases not matched to a gene: 17. The CDR3 nucleotides are TGTGCCACCAGCAGAGATGGTTGGCAGGGTAGCGGGGCCGGGACGCAGTATTTT. The encoded protein is CATSRDGWQGSGAGTQYF.

The genes are TRBV18 and TRBJ1-4, with TRBD1 identical over 7 bases. The CDR3 runs 15 residues. Losses at the gene ends were 5 bases for V and 8 bases for J; bases not matched to a gene: 11. Germline values: CDR1 KGHSH, CDR2 LQKENI. The CDR3 nucleotides read TGTGCCAGCTCAATGAGGGGGCCAAGGCAGGAAAAACTGTTTTTT. The encoded protein is CASSMRGPRQEKLFF.

This clonotype appeared a few times. This chain connects TRBV20-1 to TRBJ2-7; 8 bases line up with TRBD2. Germline V lookup: CDR1 DFQATT, CDR2 SNEGSKA (reference sequence). The V gene end was trimmed by 1 base and the J gene end by 6 bases; junction bases not matched to a gene: 8. The CDR3 consists of 14 residues. CDR3 sequence reads: CSARVRLAGGEQYF. In DNA form, the CDR3 reads TGCAGTGCTAGAGTTCGGCTAGCGGGTGGCGAGCAGTACTTC.

The chain couples TRBV5-1 to TRBJ2-2; D is uncertain. The CDR3 extends over 13 amino acids. Germline CDR1 is SGHRS and CDR2 is YFSETQ. V dropped 0 bases and J dropped 4 bases, with 4 bases sitting between them. The chain's CDR3 is CASSLGLTGELFF. The CDR3 DNA sequence: TGCGCCAGCAGCTTGGGTCTCACCGGGGAGCTGTTTTTT.

V and J are TRBV12-3 or TRBV12-4 and TRBJ2-4; D ambiguous. This CDR3 comprises 14 residues. Trimming took off 1 base at V and 1 base at J, with 5 bases between the two ends. The CDR3 spells CASSLGGAKNIQYF. As DNA, the CDR3 is TGTGCCAGCAGTTTAGGGGGTGCCAAAAACATTCAGTACTTC.

The chain links TRBV3-1 to TRBJ1-1; 8 bases fit TRBD1. The V gene end was trimmed by 4 bases and the J gene end by 5 bases; junction bases not matched to a gene: 6. The CDR3 runs to 14 residues. Germline CDR1 is LGHDT and CDR2 is YNNKEL (reference sequence). The CDR3 region has the DNA TGTGCCAGCAGCCGGACAGGGATTGTGACTGAAGCTTTCTTT. Translated, it gives CASSRTGIVTEAFF.

The chain is built from TRBV4-1 and TRBJ2-1; 13 bases map to TRBD2. The CDR3 extends over 18 amino acids. The V and J ends lost 0 bases and 9 bases, in that order; junction bases with no gene match: 11. Germline values: CDR1 MGHRA, CDR2 YSYEKL. This CDR3 reads CASSQDRLLAGGPAEQFF. The CDR3 nucleotides read TGCGCCAGCAGCCAAGATCGGCTACTAGCGGGAGGGCCTGCTGAGCAGTTCTTC.

This clonotype came up many times. The V call is TRBV10-3, the J call TRBJ2-7; either TRBD1 or TRBD2 may fit D (5 bases each). From germline, CDR1 is ENHRY and CDR2 SYGVKD. Trimming took 4 bases from V and 6 from J, leaving 7 bases between them. CDR3 length equals 11 residues. CDR3 DNA: TGTGCCATCAGTGCCGGGGCCGAGCAGTACTTC. It yields the protein CAISAGAEQYF.

This clonotype turned up a few times. This chain uses TRBV6-6 with TRBJ2-2; D is uncertain. V lost 4 bases to trimming and J lost 7 bases, with 16 bases between them. Germline V gives CDR1 MNHNY, CDR2 SVGAGI (reference sequence). The CDR3 runs 15 residues. The CDR3 sequence: CASSSSELRIGELFF. DNA of the CDR3: TGTGCCAGCAGTTCCTCGGAGCTCAGGATCGGGGAGCTGTTTTTT.

The V gene is TRBV29-1, the J gene TRBJ2-7, with 8 bases that match TRBD1. V shed 7 bases, J shed 5 bases, and the junction held 4 bases outside the gene matches. The CDR3 is made up of 11 amino acids. Looked up from germline, CDR1 is SQVTM and CDR2 is ANQGSEA. In DNA form, the CDR3 reads TGCAGCGGCGGACAGGGTCACGAGCAGTACTTC. Translating gives CSGGQGHEQYF.

A few counts support this clonotype. The chain has TRBV29-1 and TRBJ1-1, with a weak D call TRBD1 (6 bases). Trimming shortened V by 8 bases and J by 5 bases, and 15 bases separated the two germline ends. CDR1 is SQVTM, CDR2 ANQGSEA, per germline. The CDR3 is made up of 12 amino acids. Here the CDR3 DNA reads TGCAGCTTCGCCCCAGGGGCAACTGAAGCTTTCTTT. As protein: CSFAPGATEAFF.

The rearrangement joins TRBV7-2 to TRBJ1-1, with D uncertain. The length of the CDR3 is 12 residues. Trimming removed 5 bases from V and 6 bases from J, with 10 bases in between. CDR1 SGHTA and CDR2 FQGNSA come from the germline V gene. This CDR3 is CASSLLRPEAFF. DNA of the CDR3: TGTGCCAGCAGCCTTCTTCGGCCTGAAGCTTTCTTT.

There are many counts of this clonotype. CDR3 in DNA: TGCAGTTACAAAGCCGAGGGCACAGATACGCAGTATTTT. It codes for CSYKAEGTDTQYF. The chain joins TRBV29-1 to TRBJ2-3; D uncertain. Germline CDR1 reads SQVTM; CDR2 reads ANQGSEA. This CDR3 spans 13 amino acids.

This clonotype was seen a handful of times. This chain connects TRBV20-1 to TRBJ1-4; perhaps TRBD1 as D (5 bases). V was trimmed by 2 bases and J by 7 bases, leaving 11 bases between them. Germline V gene data show CDR1 as DFQATT and CDR2 as SNEGSKA (reference sequence). The CDR3 sequence is 13 residues long. CDR3 DNA: TGCAGTGCTAGATGGCCAGGGCGTGAAAAACTGTTTTTT. Its translation: CSARWPGREKLFF.